Following are 20 T cell receptor beta chains from one sample sequenced in a study of T cell repertoires in cytomegalovirus infection. Each CDR3 protein is one row after TCRdb ran MiXCR on the reads. The sample carries about 480,000 distinct CDR3 sequences, about 33% recorded once. These TCRs are of unknown antigen specificity. Sequenced here: cultured PBMCs, sampled from culture after CMV antigen stimulation. The receptors here all came from a human donor in good health (CMV status not recorded). Some clones in this sample may be carry-over from other donors' samples.

The chain is built from TRBV12-5 and TRBJ1-5, with a weak D call TRBD1 (5 bases). V was trimmed by 7 bases and J by 10 bases, leaving 14 bases between them. Germline CDR1 LGHNT, CDR2 FRNRAP. The CDR3 has 12 residues. The CDR3 region has the DNA TGTGCTAGTGCCGTAGACCAGGGACCCCAGCATTTT. Its protein product is CASAVDQGPQHF. The full variable domain, completed using reference TRBV12-5 and TRBJ1-5, is DARVTQTPRHKVTEMGQEVTMRCQPILGHNTVFWYRQTMMQGLELLAYFRNRAPLDDSGMPKDRFSAEMPDATLATLKIQPSEPRDSAVYFCASAVDQGPQHFGDGTRLSIL.

To note about this clonotype: Given a much more abundant clone one base away, this may be a read error. The chain links TRBV7-2 to TRBJ2-3; D may be TRBD1 (6 bases). This CDR3 contains 15 residues. CDR1 SGHTA and CDR2 FQGNSA come from the germline V gene. The ends were cut back, 2 bases at V and 2 bases at J, with 11 bases in the middle. CDR3 nucleotides: TGTGCCAGCAGCTTAAAACAGGGCTCCACAGATACGCAGTATTTT. This translates into CASSLKQGSTDTQYF.

This chain connects TRBV3-1 to TRBJ2-7; D is ambiguous. The V gene's germline CDR1 is LGHDT and CDR2 YNNKEL (reference sequence). V was trimmed by 1 base and J by 7 bases, leaving 14 bases between them. This CDR3 is built from 14 residues. CDR3 region: CASSQGAPAREQYV. CDR3 in DNA: TGTGCCAGCAGCCAAGGGGCGCCAGCGCGGGAGCAGTACGTC.

This chain connects TRBV20-1 to TRBJ2-3, with D perhaps assigned TRBD1 or TRBD2 (5 bases each). This CDR3 region has 17 residues. Trimming cost V 2 bases and J 2 bases, with 20 bases left between them. CDR1 and CDR2 (germline): DFQATT, SNEGSKA (reference sequence). The CDR3 protein is CSARPGTEDIITDTQYF. The CDR3 DNA reads TGCAGTGCTAGACCAGGGACGGAGGATATTATCACAGATACGCAGTATTTT.

The V gene is TRBV27, the J gene TRBJ1-2; D uncertain. This CDR3 is 15 amino acids long. The germline gives CDR1 MNHEY, CDR2 SMNVEV (reference sequence). V lost 0 bases and J 2 bases, leaving 10 bases between the germline ends. For the CDR3, the DNA is TGTGCCAGCAGTTTATCTAGTGGAGCCAACTATGGCTACACCTTC. Amino acids: CASSLSSGANYGYTF.

The chain carries TRBV6-4 and TRBJ2-3; 7 bases align to TRBD2. The germline V gene encodes CDR1 MRHNA and CDR2 SNTAGT. V shed 2 bases, J shed 7 bases, and the junction held 9 bases outside the gene matches. There are 15 residues in the CDR3. CDR3 loop: CASSDVAGRGYTQYF. DNA of the CDR3: TGTGCCAGCAGTGACGTAGCGGGCCGGGGGTATACGCAGTATTTT.

This clonotype came up a few times. The rearrangement uses TRBV7-6 and TRBJ1-2; D may be TRBD1 (6 bases). The V and J ends lost 5 bases and 7 bases respectively, with 17 bases between them. Germline V gene sequence: CDR1 SGHVS, CDR2 FNYEAQ. The CDR3 runs 14 residues. CDR3 residues: CASSPTWGAGGYTF. The DNA for the CDR3 is TGTGCCAGCAGCCCCACGTGGGGGGCCGGTGGCTACACCTTC. The whole variable domain, filled in from reference TRBV7-6 and TRBJ1-2, reads GAGVSQSPRYKVTKRGQDVALRCDPISGHVSLYWYRQALGQGPEFLTYFNYEAQQDKSGLPNDRFSAERPEGSISTLTIQRTEQRDSAMYRCASSPTWGAGGYTFGSGTRLTVV.

The chain is built from TRBV6-6 and TRBJ2-5; 9 nucleotides agree with TRBD2. The CDR3 sequence is 16 residues long. Germline V CDR1 and CDR2: MNHNY, SVGAGI (reference sequence). With V trimmed by 0 bases and J by 6 bases, 8 bases remained unmatched. The CDR3: CASSYSLREGWKTQYF. The CDR3 nucleotides are TGTGCCAGCAGTTACTCCTTGCGGGAGGGGTGGAAGACCCAGTACTTC.

A few counts support this clonotype. The V gene is TRBV10-3, the J gene TRBJ2-3, with D perhaps assigned TRBD1 or TRBD2 (6 bases each). The germline V gene encodes CDR1 ENHRY and CDR2 SYGVKD. This CDR3 is 15 amino acids long. The V and J ends lost 4 bases and 3 bases respectively, with 14 bases between them. The CDR3 nucleotides are TGTGCCATCAGTGTTAGGGGGAGCGGGACAGATACGCAGTATTTT. As protein: CAISVRGSGTDTQYF.

This clonotype was counted ten times or more. The genes are TRBV7-2 and TRBJ1-6; 8 bases fit TRBD1. CDR1 is SGHTA and CDR2 is FQGNSA in the germline V gene. V lost 1 base and J lost 8; bases outside the gene matches: 7. The CDR3 sequence is 16 residues long. DNA for the CDR3: TGTGCCAGCAGCTTAGACCCCGACAGGGGATATTCACCCCTCCACTTT. Protein sequence: CASSLDPDRGYSPLHF.

This sequence joins TRBV28 and TRBJ2-6; no definite D call. The germline gives CDR1 MDHEN, CDR2 SYDVKM. CDR3 length: 14 residues. V was cut by 6 bases and J by 0 bases, with 6 bases left in between. This chain's CDR3 is CASSANSGANVLTF. As DNA, the CDR3 is TGTGCCAGCAGCGCTAACTCTGGGGCCAACGTCCTGACTTTC.

The genes are TRBV7-9 and TRBJ1-2; a weak D match, TRBD1 (5 bases). Trimming took off 4 bases at V and 9 bases at J, with 18 bases between the two ends. The CDR3 has 14 residues. CDR1 SEHNR and CDR2 FQNEAQ come from the germline V gene (reference sequence). The CDR3 DNA reads as TGTGCCAGCAGCTCGCCCGGGACGAAAGAGAGCTACACCTTC. This encodes CASSSPGTKESYTF.

This chain links TRBV5-1 with TRBJ2-1, with 8 nucleotides matching TRBD1. Germline V lookup: CDR1 SGHRS, CDR2 YFSETQ. V was pared by 4 bases and J by 4 bases, with 10 bases of the junction left unmatched. The CDR3 extends over 16 amino acids. CDR3 loop: CASSPGGTGFYNEQFF. CDR3 DNA sequence: TGCGCCAGCAGCCCGGGCGGGACAGGATTTTACAATGAGCAGTTCTTC.

This clonotype has a handful of counts. The V call is TRBV5-4, the J call TRBJ2-1; the match to TRBD2 covers 7 bases. CDR1 SGHNT and CDR2 YYREEE come from the germline V gene (reference sequence). J lost 5 bases, V lost 0 bases, and 5 bases had no gene match. This CDR3 is built from 15 residues. The CDR3 region is CASSLGRLAHNEQFF. The CDR3 nucleotides read TGTGCCAGCAGCTTGGGGAGACTAGCCCACAATGAGCAGTTCTTC.

This clonotype has just a few counts. In nucleotides, the CDR3 is TGTGCCAGCAGGGGGTCTTGGACAGGGGGCCACCATCAGCCCCAGCATTTT. Translating gives CASRGSWTGGHHQPQHF. The chain couples TRBV28 to TRBJ1-5; 11 bases are shared with TRBD1. This CDR3 is built from 17 residues. From germline, CDR1 is MDHEN and CDR2 SYDVKM. The V gene end was trimmed by 6 bases and the J gene end by 5 bases; junction bases not matched to a gene: 12.

Only a few counts were recorded for this clonotype. This chain uses TRBV10-3 with TRBJ1-5; 8 bases fit TRBD1. This CDR3 spans 13 amino acids. Trimming at V came to 5 bases and at J to 5 bases, leaving 2 bases not matched to a gene. CDR1 is ENHRY and CDR2 is SYGVKD in the germline V gene. In nucleotides, the CDR3 is TGTGCCATCAGTCTACAGGGGGATCAGCCCCAGCATTTT. It is translated as CAISLQGDQPQHF.

V and J are TRBV27 and TRBJ2-5; TRBD2 aligns across 7 bases. Losses at the gene ends were 7 bases for V and 5 bases for J; bases not matched to a gene: 7. The CDR3 covers 13 residues. Germline CDR1 MNHEY, CDR2 SMNVEV (reference sequence). This CDR3 reads CASTVREGETQYF. In DNA form, the CDR3 reads TGTGCCAGCACCGTGAGGGAGGGGGAGACCCAGTACTTC.

CDR3 in amino acids: CASSFHAGGPLYNEQFF. CDR3 nucleotide sequence: TGTGCCAGCAGTTTCCACGCGGGAGGCCCCCTTTACAATGAGCAGTTCTTC. The chain is built from TRBV27 and TRBJ2-1; 8 bases are shared with TRBD2. The V segment lost 3 bases and the J segment 4 bases; nucleotides outside the gene matches: 11. The length of the CDR3 is 17 residues. Germline CDR1 is MNHEY and CDR2 is SMNVEV (reference sequence).

There are a few counts of this clonotype. CDR3: CASSLGRDQVYGYTF. Here the CDR3 DNA reads TGTGCCAGCAGCTTGGGCCGCGACCAAGTATATGGCTACACCTTC. The genes are TRBV7-6 and TRBJ1-2; D remains ambiguous. The CDR3 length is 15 residues. From germline, CDR1 is SGHVS and CDR2 FNYEAQ. Trimming shortened V by 3 bases and J by 5 bases, and 16 bases separated the two germline ends.

In this sample, this clonotype turned up once. This chain links TRBV6-1 with TRBJ2-7, with 8 nucleotides matching TRBD1. Looked up from germline, CDR1 is MNHNS and CDR2 is SASEGT. The CDR3 spans 15 residues. With 5 bases clipped from V and 5 bases from J, the junction kept 11 bases outside the gene matches. CDR3 protein: CASSLDRGNGDEQYF. DNA for the CDR3: TGTGCCAGCAGTCTTGACAGGGGCAACGGGGACGAGCAGTACTTC.